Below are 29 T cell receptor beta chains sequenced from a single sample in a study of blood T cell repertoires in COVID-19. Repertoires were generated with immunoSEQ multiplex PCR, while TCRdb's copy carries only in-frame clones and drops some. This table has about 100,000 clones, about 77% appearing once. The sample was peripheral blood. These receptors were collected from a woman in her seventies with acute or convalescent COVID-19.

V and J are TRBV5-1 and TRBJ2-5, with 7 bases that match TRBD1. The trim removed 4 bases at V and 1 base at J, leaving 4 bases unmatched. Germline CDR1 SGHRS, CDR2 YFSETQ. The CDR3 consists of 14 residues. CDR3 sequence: CASSLGTVQETQYF. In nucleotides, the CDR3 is TGCGCCAGCAGCCTCGGGACAGTCCAAGAGACCCAGTACTTC. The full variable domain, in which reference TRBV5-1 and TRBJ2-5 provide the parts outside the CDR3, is KAGVTQTPRYLIKTRGQQVTLSCSPISGHRSVSWYQQTPGQGLQFLFEYFSETQRNKGNFPGRFSGRQFSNSRSEMNVSTLELGDSALYLCASSLGTVQETQYFGPGTRLLVL.

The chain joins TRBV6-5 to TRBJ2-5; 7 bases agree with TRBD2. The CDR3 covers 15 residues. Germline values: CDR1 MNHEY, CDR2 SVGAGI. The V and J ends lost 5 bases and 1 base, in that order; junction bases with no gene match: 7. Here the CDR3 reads CASSQTSTRQETQYF. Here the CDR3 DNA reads TGTGCCAGCAGTCAGACTAGCACCCGCCAAGAGACCCAGTACTTC.

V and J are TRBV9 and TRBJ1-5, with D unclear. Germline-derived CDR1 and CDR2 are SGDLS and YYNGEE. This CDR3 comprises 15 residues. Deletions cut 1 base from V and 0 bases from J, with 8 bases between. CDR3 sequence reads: CASSVNGNSNQPQHF. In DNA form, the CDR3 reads TGTGCCAGCAGCGTAAACGGGAATAGCAATCAGCCCCAGCATTTT.

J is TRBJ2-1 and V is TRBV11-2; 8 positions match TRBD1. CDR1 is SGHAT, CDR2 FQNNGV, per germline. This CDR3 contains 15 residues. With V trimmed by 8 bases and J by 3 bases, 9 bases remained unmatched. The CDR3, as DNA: TGTGCCAGCGGAACAGACAGGGGTCGCTACAATGAGCAGTTCTTC. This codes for CASGTDRGRYNEQFF.

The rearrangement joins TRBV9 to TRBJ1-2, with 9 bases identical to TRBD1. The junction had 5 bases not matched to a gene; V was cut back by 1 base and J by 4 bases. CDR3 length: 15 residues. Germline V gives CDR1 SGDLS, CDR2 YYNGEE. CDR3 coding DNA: TGTGCCAGCAGCGTATCCCCGACAGGGGGCTATGGCTACACCTTC. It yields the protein CASSVSPTGGYGYTF.

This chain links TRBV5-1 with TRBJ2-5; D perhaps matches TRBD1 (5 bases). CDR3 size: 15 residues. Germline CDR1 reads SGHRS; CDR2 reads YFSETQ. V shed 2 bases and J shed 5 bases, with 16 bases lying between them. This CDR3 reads CASSLSDSSEETQYF. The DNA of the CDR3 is TGCGCCAGCAGCTTATCAGACAGCTCGGAGGAGACCCAGTACTTC.

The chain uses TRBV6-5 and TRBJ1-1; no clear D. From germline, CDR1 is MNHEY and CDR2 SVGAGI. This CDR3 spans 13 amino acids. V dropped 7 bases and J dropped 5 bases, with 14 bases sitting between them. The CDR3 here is CASKLGRETEAFF. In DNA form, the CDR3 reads TGTGCCAGCAAGCTGGGGAGGGAGACTGAAGCTTTCTTT.

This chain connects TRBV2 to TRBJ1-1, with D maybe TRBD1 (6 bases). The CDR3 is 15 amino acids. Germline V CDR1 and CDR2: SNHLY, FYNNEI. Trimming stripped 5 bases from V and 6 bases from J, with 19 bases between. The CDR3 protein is CASSTGSRGEAEAFF. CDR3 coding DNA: TGTGCCAGCAGTACAGGGTCCCGGGGCGAAGCTGAAGCTTTCTTT. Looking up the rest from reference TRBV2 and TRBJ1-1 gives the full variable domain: EPEVTQTPSHQVTQMGQEVILRCVPISNHLYFYWYRQILGQKVEFLVSFYNNEISEKSEIFDDQFSVERPDGSNFTLKIRSTKLEDSAMYFCASSTGSRGEAEAFFGQGTRLTVV.

The CDR3 spells CASSQMGGGNTEAFF. Written as DNA, the CDR3 is TGTGCCAGCAGCCAGATGGGGGGTGGGAACACTGAAGCTTTCTTT. The chain has TRBV3-1 (or the pseudogene TRBV3-2) and TRBJ1-1; the D gene is possibly TRBD1 (5 bases). The CDR3 sequence is 15 residues long. Per germline, CDR1 LGHDT and CDR2 YNNKEL (reference sequence). Trimming took off 3 bases at V and 1 base at J, with 12 bases between the two ends.

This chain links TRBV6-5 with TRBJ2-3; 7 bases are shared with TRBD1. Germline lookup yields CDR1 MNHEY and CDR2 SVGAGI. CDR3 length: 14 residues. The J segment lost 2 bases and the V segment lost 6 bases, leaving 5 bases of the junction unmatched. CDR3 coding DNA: TGTGCCAGCAGAACAGGACAGGCCACAGATACGCAGTATTTT. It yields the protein CASRTGQATDTQYF.

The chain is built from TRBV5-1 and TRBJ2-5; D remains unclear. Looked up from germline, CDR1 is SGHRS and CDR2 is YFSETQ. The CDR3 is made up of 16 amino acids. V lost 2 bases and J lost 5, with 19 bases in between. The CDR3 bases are TGCGCCAGCAGCTTAAACACAGTAGACGCTGGGGAGACCCAGTACTTC. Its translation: CASSLNTVDAGETQYF. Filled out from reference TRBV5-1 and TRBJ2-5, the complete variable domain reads KAGVTQTPRYLIKTRGQQVTLSCSPISGHRSVSWYQQTPGQGLQFLFEYFSETQRNKGNFPGRFSGRQFSNSRSEMNVSTLELGDSALYLCASSLNTVDAGETQYFGPGTRLLVL.

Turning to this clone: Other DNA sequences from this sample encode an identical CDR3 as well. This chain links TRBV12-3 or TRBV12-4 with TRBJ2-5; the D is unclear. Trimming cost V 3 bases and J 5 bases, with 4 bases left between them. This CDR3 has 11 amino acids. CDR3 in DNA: TGTGCCAGCAGTTTCGGGGAGACCCAGTACTTC. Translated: CASSFGETQYF.

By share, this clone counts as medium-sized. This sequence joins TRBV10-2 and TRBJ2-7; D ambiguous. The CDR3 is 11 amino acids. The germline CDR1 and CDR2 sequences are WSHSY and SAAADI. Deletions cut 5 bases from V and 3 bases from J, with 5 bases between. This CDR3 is CASSPSYEQYF. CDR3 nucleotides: TGCGCCAGCAGTCCCAGCTACGAGCAGTACTTC.

In nucleotides, the CDR3 is TGTGCCAGCTCCACCTCGGGGTACACAGATACGCAGTATTTT. Its translation: CASSTSGYTDTQYF. The chain links TRBV7-3 to TRBJ2-3, with a possible D match to TRBD2 (5 bases). Looked up from germline, CDR1 is SGHTA and CDR2 is FQGTGA. The CDR3 is made up of 14 amino acids. Between the trimmed V and J ends, which lost 8 bases and 2 bases, there was a span of 14 bases.

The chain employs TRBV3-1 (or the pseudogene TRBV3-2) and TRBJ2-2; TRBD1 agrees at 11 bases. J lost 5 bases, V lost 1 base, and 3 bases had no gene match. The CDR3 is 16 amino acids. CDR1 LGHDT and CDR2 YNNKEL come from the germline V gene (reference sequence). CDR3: CASSQGDRGRTGELFF. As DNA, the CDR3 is TGTGCCAGCAGCCAAGGGGACAGGGGGAGGACCGGGGAGCTGTTTTTT.

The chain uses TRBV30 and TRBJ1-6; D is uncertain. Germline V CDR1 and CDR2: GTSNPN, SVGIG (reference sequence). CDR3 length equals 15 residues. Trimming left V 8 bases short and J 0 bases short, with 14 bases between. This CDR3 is CAAKGGSSYNSPLHF. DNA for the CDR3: TGTGCCGCGAAGGGCGGGAGCTCCTATAATTCACCCCTCCACTTT.

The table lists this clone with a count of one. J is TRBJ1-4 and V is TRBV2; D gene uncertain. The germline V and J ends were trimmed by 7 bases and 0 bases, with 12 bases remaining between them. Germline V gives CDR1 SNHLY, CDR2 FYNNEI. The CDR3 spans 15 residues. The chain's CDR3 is CASKQLRATNEKLFF. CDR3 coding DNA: TGTGCCAGCAAACAACTTCGGGCAACTAATGAAAAACTGTTTTTT. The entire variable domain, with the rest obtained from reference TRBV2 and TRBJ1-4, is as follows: EPEVTQTPSHQVTQMGQEVILRCVPISNHLYFYWYRQILGQKVEFLVSFYNNEISEKSEIFDDQFSVERPDGSNFTLKIRSTKLEDSAMYFCASKQLRATNEKLFFGSGTQLSVL.

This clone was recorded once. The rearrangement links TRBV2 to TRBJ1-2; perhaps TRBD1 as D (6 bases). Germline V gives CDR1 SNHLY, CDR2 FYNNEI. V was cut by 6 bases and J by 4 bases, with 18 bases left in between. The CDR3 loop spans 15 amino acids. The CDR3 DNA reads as TGTGCCAGCAGATGGACAGAGGAAAACCTCTATGGCTACACCTTC. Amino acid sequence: CASRWTEENLYGYTF.

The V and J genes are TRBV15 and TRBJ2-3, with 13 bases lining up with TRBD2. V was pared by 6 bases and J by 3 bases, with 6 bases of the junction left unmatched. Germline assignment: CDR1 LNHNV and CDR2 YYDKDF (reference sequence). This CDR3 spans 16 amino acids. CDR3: CATSVRLAGGTDTQYF. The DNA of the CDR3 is TGTGCCACCAGTGTAAGACTAGCGGGGGGAACAGATACGCAGTATTTT.

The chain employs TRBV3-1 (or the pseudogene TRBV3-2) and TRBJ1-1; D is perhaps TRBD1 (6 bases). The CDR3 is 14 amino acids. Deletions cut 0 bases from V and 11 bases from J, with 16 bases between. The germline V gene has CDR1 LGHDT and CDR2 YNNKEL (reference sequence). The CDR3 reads CASSQDPQGQRAFF. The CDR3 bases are TGTGCCAGCAGCCAAGATCCCCAGGGGCAACGTGCTTTCTTT.

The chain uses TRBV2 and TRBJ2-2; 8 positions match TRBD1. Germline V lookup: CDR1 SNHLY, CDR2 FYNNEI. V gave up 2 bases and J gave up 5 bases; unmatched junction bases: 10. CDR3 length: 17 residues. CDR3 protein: CASSEIGRGPGTGELFF. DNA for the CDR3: TGTGCCAGCAGTGAAATTGGCAGGGGGCCGGGGACCGGGGAGCTGTTTTTT.

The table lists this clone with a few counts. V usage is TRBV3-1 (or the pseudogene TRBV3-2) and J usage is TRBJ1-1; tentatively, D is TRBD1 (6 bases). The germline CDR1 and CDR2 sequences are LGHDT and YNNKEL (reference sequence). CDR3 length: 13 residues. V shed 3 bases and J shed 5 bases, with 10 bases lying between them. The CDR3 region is CASSQHRETEAFF. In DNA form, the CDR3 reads TGTGCCAGCAGCCAGCACAGGGAAACTGAAGCTTTCTTT.

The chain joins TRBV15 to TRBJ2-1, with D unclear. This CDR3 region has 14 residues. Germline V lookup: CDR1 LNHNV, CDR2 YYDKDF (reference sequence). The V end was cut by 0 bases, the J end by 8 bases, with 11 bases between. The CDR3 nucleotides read TGTGCCACCAGCAGAGATTCACTTTTCGATGAGCAGTTCTTC. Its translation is CATSRDSLFDEQFF.

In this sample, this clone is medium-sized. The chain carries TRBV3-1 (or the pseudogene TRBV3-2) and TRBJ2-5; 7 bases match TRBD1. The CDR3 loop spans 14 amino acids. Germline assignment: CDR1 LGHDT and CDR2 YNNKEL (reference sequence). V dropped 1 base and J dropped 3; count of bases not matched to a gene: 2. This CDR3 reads CASSQGQGEETQYF. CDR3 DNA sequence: TGTGCCAGCAGCCAAGGACAGGGCGAAGAGACCCAGTACTTC.

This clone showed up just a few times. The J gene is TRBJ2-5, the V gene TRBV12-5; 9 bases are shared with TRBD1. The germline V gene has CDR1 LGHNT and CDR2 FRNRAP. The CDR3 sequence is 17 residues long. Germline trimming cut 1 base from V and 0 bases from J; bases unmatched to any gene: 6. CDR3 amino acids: CASGLGRQGVYQETQYF. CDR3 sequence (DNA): TGTGCTAGTGGTTTGGGGCGACAGGGGGTGTACCAAGAGACCCAGTACTTC.

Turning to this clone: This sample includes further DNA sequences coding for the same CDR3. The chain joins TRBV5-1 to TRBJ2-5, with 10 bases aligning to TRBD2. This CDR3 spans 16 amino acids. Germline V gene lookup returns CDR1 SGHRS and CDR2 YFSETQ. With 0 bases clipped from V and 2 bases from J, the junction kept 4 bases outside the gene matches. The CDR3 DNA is TGCGCCAGCAGCTTGGGTCCAGCGGGGGGGCAAGAGACCCAGTACTTC. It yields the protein CASSLGPAGGQETQYF.

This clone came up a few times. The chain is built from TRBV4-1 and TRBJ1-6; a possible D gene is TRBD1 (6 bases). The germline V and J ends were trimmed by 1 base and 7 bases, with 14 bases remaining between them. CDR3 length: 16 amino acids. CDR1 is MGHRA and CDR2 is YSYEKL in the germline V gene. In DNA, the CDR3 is TGCGCCAGCAGCCAAGTTATACAGGGCCCGAATTCACCCCTCCACTTT. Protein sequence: CASSQVIQGPNSPLHF.

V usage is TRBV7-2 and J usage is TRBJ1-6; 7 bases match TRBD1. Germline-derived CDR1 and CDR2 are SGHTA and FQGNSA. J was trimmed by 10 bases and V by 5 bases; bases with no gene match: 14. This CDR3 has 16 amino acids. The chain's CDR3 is CASSPLQGVAASPLHF. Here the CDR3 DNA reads TGTGCCAGCAGCCCACTCCAGGGGGTGGCGGCGTCACCCCTCCACTTT.

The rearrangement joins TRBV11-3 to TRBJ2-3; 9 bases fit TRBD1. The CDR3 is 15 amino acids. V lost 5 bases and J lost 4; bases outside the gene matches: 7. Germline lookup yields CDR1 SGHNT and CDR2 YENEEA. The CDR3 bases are TGTGCCAGCAGCCTCACAGGGGGCGCCTCAGATACGCAGTATTTT. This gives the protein CASSLTGGASDTQYF.